These T cell receptor beta chains were read from a single sample in a study of identifying expanded T cells in peripheral blood. Assay: immunoSEQ multiplex PCR; the TCRdb copy retains only in-frame clones and omits some. The sample has tens of thousands of clones, roughly 88% seen once; the top ten hold around 6%. The sequenced sample consisted of blood. Receptor source: a person aged 18 to 69 in good health. Both conserved end residues are part of each CDR3. A D gene is named only where the DNA matches it firmly. The size field is filled for only some rows; it gives once, few, many or a size class.

TRBD1 TRBJ1-4 - TRBV9 CASSLTGGAGEKLFF TGTGCCAGCAGCCTCACAGGGGGCGCGGGTGAAAAACTGTTTTTT
TRBD2 TRBJ2-7 - TRBV5-1 CASSQRTSGGEQYF TGCGCCAGCAGCCAACGGACTAGCGGTGGCGAGCAGTACTTC
- TRBJ1-1 - TRBV28 CASSQTQNTEAFF TGTGCCAGCAGCCAAACCCAAAACACTGAAGCTTTCTTT
- TRBJ2-5 - TRBV27 CASSLGPSQETQYF TGTGCCAGCAGTTTAGGCCCCTCTCAAGAGACCCAGTACTTC
TRBD1 TRBJ2-7 - TRBV7-9 CASSADRDYEQYF TGTGCCAGCAGCGCGGACAGGGACTACGAGCAGTACTTC
- TRBJ1-2 - TRBV2 CASKPHEGIDYGYTF TGTGCCAGCAAACCCCATGAGGGGATTGACTATGGCTACACCTTC
TRBD2 TRBJ2-7 - TRBV5-1 CASSWIAGSSHEQYF TGCGCCAGCAGCTGGATAGCGGGGTCCTCCCACGAGCAGTACTTC
- TRBJ1-5 few TRBV6-5 CASSPRTDSNQPQHF TGTGCCAGCAGTCCTCGGACAGATAGCAATCAGCCCCAGCATTTT
- TRBJ2-2 - TRBV5-6 CASSFNTGELFF TGTGCCAGCAGCTTCAACACCGGGGAGCTGTTTTTT
- TRBJ2-4 - TRBV6-5 CASSYSMGKAEIQYF TGTGCCAGCAGTTACTCGATGGGCAAGGCTGAGATTCAGTACTTC
TRBD1 TRBJ2-7 - TRBV6-5 CASSYSWTGGTYEQYF TGTGCCAGCAGTTACTCGTGGACAGGGGGCACCTACGAGCAGTACTTC
- TRBJ1-1 - TRBV19 CASSIRVNTEAFF TGTGCCAGTAGTATCAGGGTGAACACTGAAGCTTTCTTT
- TRBJ1-2 - TRBV2 CASGPGTHRYTF TGTGCCAGCGGACCCGGGACACATCGCTACACCTTC
- TRBJ2-4 - TRBV7-2 CASSFGGGKNIQYF TGTGCCAGCAGCTTCGGTGGGGGCAAAAACATTCAGTACTTC
- TRBJ1-2 few TRBV27 CASSLRRGGDYGYTF TGTGCCAGCAGTTTACGCCGGGGGGGGGACTATGGCTACACCTTC
- TRBJ1-1 - TRBV30 CAWSLRQERRTEAFF TGTGCCTGGAGCCTGCGACAGGAAAGGCGCACTGAAGCTTTCTTT
- TRBJ1-5 - TRBV7-2 CASSSYYSNQPQHF TGTGCCAGCAGCTCCTACTATAGCAATCAGCCCCAGCATTTT
- TRBJ1-1 - TRBV5-4 CASSLISGRWNTEAFF TGTGCCAGCAGCTTGATCTCAGGGCGGTGGAACACTGAAGCTTTCTTT
TRBD1 TRBJ2-1 - TRBV5-6 CASSLVTGGADNEQFF TGTGCCAGCAGCTTGGTCACAGGGGGCGCAGATAATGAGCAGTTCTTC
- TRBJ2-7 - TRBV12-5 CASALSLGGSYEQYF TGTGCTAGTGCCCTATCATTAGGGGGGTCCTACGAGCAGTACTTC
TRBD1 TRBJ1-5 - TRBV6-1 CASSGTGGNSNQPQHF TGTGCCAGCAGTGGGACAGGAGGGAATAGCAATCAGCCCCAGCATTTT
- TRBJ2-7 - TRBV7-2 CASSLDFGGSTYEQYF TGTGCCAGCAGCTTAGACTTTGGCGGGTCCACCTACGAGCAGTACTTC
- TRBJ1-1 - TRBV5-1 CASSTEGDGTEAFF TGCGCCAGCTCCACGGAGGGGGATGGGACTGAAGCTTTCTTT